The sequence of this T cell receptor (beta chain) was determined in a study of T cells after yellow fever vaccination. Study-wide results and limits: The booster saw the reappearance of most primary-vaccination clones (around 96% CD4, roughly 87% CD8). Across the CD4 and CD8 compartments, a small share of clonotypes was present in both.

CDR1 is SGHRS and CDR2 is YFSETQ in the germline V gene. The CDR3 spans 12 residues. With 2 bases clipped from V and 9 bases from J, the junction kept 0 bases outside the gene matches. Conversion of TCR transcripts into cDNA relied on 5'RACE template switching, which added a universal primer site and UMIs. TCRdb itself ran the 5' RACE reads through MiXCR, one entry per CDR3 protein. The sample records hundreds of thousands of distinct CDR3 sequences, roughly 13% being singletons. This clonotype was counted at least ten times. The antigen is undetermined. Sequencing was performed on PBMCs, taken on the day of the yellow fever booster vaccination. The rearrangement uses TRBV5-1 and TRBJ2-1; 9 bases are a match to TRBD2. The receptor was derived from a man aged 25 to 40 who received the YFV17D yellow fever vaccine. CDR3 loop: CASSFSGGEQFF. The CDR3 DNA reads TGCGCCAGCAGCTTTAGCGGGGGTGAGCAGTTCTTC.